Listed below are T cell receptor beta chains from one sample, sequenced in a study of T cell responses to AZD1222 COVID-19 vaccine. TCRdb's copy holds only in-frame clones and misses some; the assay was immunoSEQ multiplex PCR. The sample shows about 110,000 clones, 88% of them seen only once. The material was peripheral blood, obtained 28 days after the second AZD1222 dose. The receptor set was obtained from an adult who received the AZD1222 COVID-19 vaccine. CDR3s include the opening cysteine and the closing phenylalanine or tryptophan. The D gene is left open where the match is weak. Only some rows state a clone size, as once, few, many or a class for expanded clones.

v_gene,j_gene,d_gene,abundance,CDR3aa,CDR3nt
TRBV6-6,TRBJ2-7,-,-,CASSYMGGTYEQYF,TGTGCCAGCAGTTATATGGGCGGAACCTACGAGCAGTACTTC
TRBV24-1,TRBJ1-4,-,-,CATSDFRASNEKLFF,TGTGCCACCAGTGATTTCCGGGCGTCTAATGAAAAACTGTTTTTT
TRBV7-9,TRBJ1-2,-,-,CASSLVGINYGYTF,TGTGCCAGCAGCTTAGTGGGAATAAACTATGGCTACACCTTC
TRBV27,TRBJ2-1,-,-,CASSLMRGRVDEQFF,TGTGCCAGCAGTTTAATGCGGGGGCGAGTTGATGAGCAGTTCTTC
TRBV5-1,TRBJ1-6,-,-,CASSLQTQGDFNSPLHF,TGCGCCAGCAGCTTGCAAACACAGGGTGACTTCAATTCACCCCTCCACTTT
TRBV7-2,TRBJ1-6,-,-,CASSFALQGTNSPLHF,TGTGCCAGCAGTTTCGCGTTACAGGGAACGAATTCACCCCTCCACTTT
TRBV20-1,TRBJ1-2,-,-,CSASGGGGYTF,TGCAGTGCTAGTGGGGGAGGTGGCTACACCTTC
TRBV6-2/TRBV6-3,TRBJ2-3,-,-,CASSADTDTQYF,TGTGCCAGCAGCGCTGACACAGATACGCAGTATTTT
TRBV10-3,TRBJ1-5,-,once,CAISEREGNQPQHF,TGTGCCATCAGTGAGCGTGAGGGCAATCAGCCCCAGCATTTT
TRBV5-4,TRBJ1-3,-,-,CASSLGPLENTIYF,TGTGCCAGCAGCTTAGGGCCGTTGGAAAACACCATATATTTT
TRBV5-6,TRBJ2-1,-,-,CASSPGYYNEQFF,TGTGCCAGCAGCCCGGGTTATTACAATGAGCAGTTCTTC
TRBV18,TRBJ2-6,-,-,CASSPPRGTGGANVLTF,TGTGCCAGCTCACCACCTAGAGGTACAGGAGGGGCCAACGTCCTGACTTTC
TRBV4-2,TRBJ2-3,TRBD2,-,CASSRSGGDGDTQYF,TGTGCCAGCAGCCGTAGCGGGGGGGATGGGGATACGCAGTATTTT
TRBV5-1,TRBJ1-2,-,-,CASSPGWTGNAYGYTF,TGCGCCAGCAGCCCCGGGTGGACTGGGAACGCCTATGGCTACACCTTC
TRBV6-5,TRBJ1-2,TRBD1,-,CASSLGTAANYGYTF,TGTGCCAGCAGCCTCGGGACAGCAGCTAACTATGGCTACACCTTC
TRBV4-2,TRBJ1-4,TRBD1,-,CASSPGQGNEKLFF,TGTGCCAGCAGCCCGGGACAGGGAAATGAAAAACTGTTTTTT
TRBV7-7,TRBJ2-1,TRBD2,-,CASSTLAGGPNEQFF,TGTGCCAGCAGCACCCTAGCGGGGGGGCCCAATGAGCAGTTCTTC
TRBV28,TRBJ1-1,-,-,CASSPPMEGGTEAFF,TGTGCCAGCAGTCCCCCGATGGAGGGAGGCACTGAAGCTTTCTTT
TRBV2,TRBJ2-7,-,-,CASSERYEQYF,TGTGCCAGCAGTGAGCGATACGAGCAGTACTTC
TRBV11-3,TRBJ1-1,-,-,CASSSHRNTEAFF,TGTGCCAGCAGCTCCCACAGGAACACTGAAGCTTTCTTT
TRBV18,TRBJ1-1,-,-,CASSPRGGPDMNTEAFF,TGTGCCAGCTCACCACGGGGGGGACCCGACATGAACACTGAAGCTTTCTTT
TRBV11-2,TRBJ2-5,TRBD2,-,CASSTLAGGRETQYF,TGTGCCAGCAGCACCCTAGCGGGGGGGCGGGAGACCCAGTACTTC
TRBV7-6,TRBJ1-2,TRBD1,-,CASSSSPDRVDGYTF,TGTGCCAGCAGCTCCTCCCCGGACAGGGTGGATGGCTACACCTTC
TRBV7-2,TRBJ1-3,-,once,CASSPWDIGNTIYF,TGTGCCAGCAGCCCATGGGACATCGGAAACACCATATATTTT
TRBV6-5,TRBJ1-6,-,-,CAARGPYNSPLHF,TGTGCAGCAAGGGGACCCTATAATTCACCCCTCCACTTT
TRBV2,TRBJ1-1,TRBD1,-,CASSRTGTTEAFF,TGTGCCAGCAGCCGGACAGGGACCACTGAAGCTTTCTTT
TRBV6-5,TRBJ1-2,TRBD1,-,CASSRTGTYYGYTF,TGTGCCAGCAGTCGGACAGGGACTTACTATGGCTACACCTTC
TRBV7-3,TRBJ2-2,-,-,CASSLGSGGLDTGELFF,TGTGCCAGCAGCTTAGGGTCCGGGGGCCTTGACACCGGGGAGCTGTTTTTT
TRBV2,TRBJ2-1,-,once,CASSEGTPEQFF,TGTGCCAGCAGTGAGGGCACACCTGAGCAGTTCTTC
TRBV4-3,TRBJ1-2,-,-,CASSQERDTPSLGYTF,TGCGCCAGCAGCCAAGAGCGGGACACCCCATCGTTGGGCTACACCTTC
TRBV3-1/TRBV3-2,TRBJ2-7,-,-,CASSQEYVGAYEQYF,TGTGCCAGCAGCCAAGAGTATGTTGGGGCCTACGAGCAGTACTTC
TRBV5-1,TRBJ1-4,-,-,CASSLGSPNEKLFF,TGCGCCAGCAGCCTGGGTTCGCCGAATGAAAAACTGTTTTTT
TRBV5-4,TRBJ2-1,TRBD2,few,CASSSAGGLVNEQFF,TGTGCCAGCAGCTCAGCGGGGGGGCTAGTCAATGAGCAGTTCTTC
TRBV5-1,TRBJ2-3,-,-,CASSLAGPPDTQYF,TGCGCCAGCAGCTTGGCCGGGCCCCCCGATACGCAGTATTTT
TRBV7-3,TRBJ2-1,TRBD2,-,CASSELGLAGGNEQFF,TGTGCCAGCAGCGAACTAGGACTAGCGGGGGGCAATGAGCAGTTCTTC
TRBV4-2,TRBJ2-3,TRBD2,few,CASSQGNSGGFTDTQYF,TGTGCCAGCAGCCAAGGGAACAGCGGGGGGTTCACAGATACGCAGTATTTT
TRBV19,TRBJ2-3,TRBD2,-,CASSEGLAGITDTQYF,TGTGCCAGTAGTGAGGGACTAGCGGGGATCACAGATACGCAGTATTTT
TRBV6-5,TRBJ2-7,TRBD1,few,CASRVGQIYEQYF,TGTGCCAGCAGAGTGGGACAGATCTACGAGCAGTACTTC
TRBV15,TRBJ2-7,-,-,CATSRDPASEQYF,TGTGCCACCAGCAGAGACCCAGCAAGCGAGCAGTACTTC
TRBV12-3/TRBV12-4,TRBJ1-2,-,once,CASSQSHGDGYTF,TGTGCCAGCAGTCAATCCCACGGGGATGGCTACACCTTC
TRBV7-2,TRBJ1-3,-,-,CASNERAGTIGNTIYF,TGTGCCAGCAACGAGAGGGCGGGGACAATTGGAAACACCATATATTTT
TRBV7-9,TRBJ1-2,TRBD1,-,CASMDRGKFGGYTF,TGTGCCAGCATGGACAGGGGAAAGTTCGGTGGCTACACCTTC
TRBV11-2,TRBJ2-2,TRBD2,-,CASSLAGGTGELFF,TGTGCCAGCAGCTTAGCGGGGGGGACCGGGGAGCTGTTTTTT
TRBV5-8,TRBJ1-1,-,-,CASSLEGGTEAFF,TGTGCCAGCAGCTTGGAGGGTGGCACTGAAGCTTTCTTT
TRBV28,TRBJ1-2,-,-,CASGLGYGYTF,TGTGCCAGCGGGCTCGGCTATGGCTACACCTTC
TRBV7-9,TRBJ1-2,-,-,CASSRQDNYGYTF,TGTGCCAGCAGCCGACAGGATAACTATGGCTACACCTTC
TRBV5-5,TRBJ2-7,-,-,CASSLAGTSYEQYF,TGTGCCAGCAGCTTGGCTGGCACCTCCTACGAGCAGTACTTC
TRBV6-5,TRBJ1-2,-,-,CASSYSGELGGYTF,TGTGCCAGCAGTTACTCCGGGGAACTGGGTGGCTACACCTTC
TRBV23-1,TRBJ2-1,-,-,CASSHSQGTYNEQFF,TGCGCCAGCAGTCACTCACAGGGAACCTACAATGAGCAGTTCTTC
TRBV3-1/TRBV3-2,TRBJ1-5,TRBD1,few,CASSQTGGKHQPQHF,TGTGCCAGCAGCCAGACAGGGGGCAAGCATCAGCCCCAGCATTTT
TRBV5-1,TRBJ2-2,-,-,CASSLGQARGTGELFF,TGCGCCAGCAGCTTGGGACAGGCCCGAGGCACCGGGGAGCTGTTTTTT
TRBV28,TRBJ2-4,TRBD1,-,CASSSAGQGKNIQYF,TGTGCCAGCAGTTCCGCGGGACAGGGGAAAAACATTCAGTACTTC
TRBV3-1/TRBV3-2,TRBJ1-1,TRBD1,few,CASSQGRDRGAFF,TGTGCCAGCAGCCAAGGGCGGGACAGGGGTGCTTTCTTT
TRBV3-1/TRBV3-2,TRBJ1-1,-,-,CASSQSQGGTEAFF,TGTGCCAGCAGCCAATCACAGGGCGGCACTGAAGCTTTCTTT